Below are 10 T cell receptor beta chains sequenced from a single sample in a study of shared clonotypes between healthy human individuals. Only in-frame clones appear in the TCRdb table, and some are missing; sequencing was by immunoSEQ multiplex PCR. The data show about 680,000 clones, approximately 90% seen once. Positively selected for CCR7, the CD45RO-negative cells used as naive CD8 cells excluded terminally differentiated effector memory CD45RA+ cells. Sample: naive CD8+ T cells sorted from blood. The receptors come from a man under 40 in good health.

The chain recombines TRBV5-1 with TRBJ2-7, with 12 bases lining up with TRBD2. The germline V gene has CDR1 SGHRS and CDR2 YFSETQ. The V gene end was trimmed by 4 bases and the J gene end by 2 bases; junction bases not matched to a gene: 7. This CDR3 has 16 amino acids. The CDR3 coding sequence is TGCGCCAGCAGCGGAGGGTGGACTAGCGGGGCCTACGAGCAGTACTTC. Its protein product is CASSGGWTSGAYEQYF. Full variable domain (outside the CDR3, taken from reference TRBV5-1 and TRBJ2-7): KAGVTQTPRYLIKTRGQQVTLSCSPISGHRSVSWYQQTPGQGLQFLFEYFSETQRNKGNFPGRFSGRQFSNSRSEMNVSTLELGDSALYLCASSGGWTSGAYEQYFGPGTRLTVT.

This rearrangement joins TRBV7-9 to TRBJ2-1; 8 positions agree with TRBD1. Germline V lookup: CDR1 SEHNR, CDR2 FQNEAQ (reference sequence). The CDR3 is made up of 16 amino acids. The ends lost 1 base at V and 4 bases at J; junction bases unmatched: 6. The DNA of the CDR3 is TGTGCCAGCAGCTTAGTCGGGACAGGAATATACAATGAGCAGTTCTTC. It specifies CASSLVGTGIYNEQFF. Based on the CDR3 plus reference TRBV7-9 and TRBJ2-1, the full variable domain is DTGVSQNPRHKITKRGQNVTFRCDPISEHNRLYWYRQTLGQGPEFLTYFQNEAQLEKSRLLSDRFSAERPKGSFSTLEIQRTEQGDSAMYLCASSLVGTGIYNEQFFGPGTRLTVL.

The chain links TRBV4-1 to TRBJ2-3, with TRBD2 matching 10 bases. This CDR3 is built from 16 residues. Unmatched junction bases numbered 4, after V lost 4 bases and J lost 0 bases. Germline-derived CDR1 and CDR2 are MGHRA and YSYEKL. The CDR3 here is CASSLAGGQSTDTQYF. The CDR3 DNA reads TGCGCCAGCAGCCTAGCGGGAGGACAAAGCACAGATACGCAGTATTTT.

V usage is TRBV6-1 and J usage is TRBJ2-7; no definite D call. Germline values: CDR1 MNHNS, CDR2 SASEGT. V was pared by 5 bases and J by 5 bases, with 7 bases between. The CDR3 consists of 11 residues. The CDR3 loop is CASSILNEQYF. The CDR3, as DNA: TGTGCCAGCAGTATACTAAACGAGCAGTACTTC.

This clone was recorded only once. The junction differs from germline at one of its ends, possibly a read error. This rearrangement joins TRBV7-9 to TRBJ2-3; 8 bases are shared with TRBD2. The V gene's germline CDR1 is SEHNR and CDR2 FQNEAQ (reference sequence). The CDR3 spans 16 residues. In DNA form, the CDR3 reads TGTGCCAACAGCTCGGTTCGGGCTAGCGGGACAGATACGCAGTATTTT. This codes for CANSSVRASGTDTQYF.

Turning to this clone: Other DNA variants within this sample encode the same CDR3. The chain couples TRBV4-3 to TRBJ2-7; TRBD2 agrees at 9 bases. The trim removed 1 base at V and 2 bases at J, leaving 3 bases unmatched. Germline V gene data show CDR1 as LGHNA and CDR2 as YSLEER. This CDR3 region has 15 residues. CDR3 residues: CASSQGASGTYEQYF. CDR3 in DNA: TGCGCCAGCAGCCAAGGGGCTAGCGGGACCTACGAGCAGTACTTC.

The rearrangement uses TRBV19 and TRBJ1-1; D is uncertain. The germline gives CDR1 LNHDA, CDR2 SQIVND (reference sequence). Trimming removed 4 bases at V and 6 bases at J, with 21 bases between. This CDR3 spans 16 amino acids. The CDR3 reads CASSTRPDAGGSEAFF. DNA for the CDR3: TGTGCCAGTAGTACCCGTCCAGACGCCGGAGGCTCTGAAGCTTTCTTT.

In this sample, this clone turned up once. This chain joins TRBV28 and TRBJ2-1; D ambiguous. Trimming pared 3 bases from V and 10 bases from J, leaving 10 bases between. There are 12 residues in the CDR3. Germline V gives CDR1 MDHEN, CDR2 SYDVKM. The CDR3 coding sequence is TGTGCCAGCAGTTTTTGGGCCGACGAGCAGTTCTTC. This translates into CASSFWADEQFF.

Concerning this clone itself: The sample holds other DNA sequences that translate to the same CDR3. The chain recombines TRBV18 with TRBJ2-1; 9 bases fit TRBD1. CDR3 length: 14 amino acids. Looked up from germline, CDR1 is KGHSH and CDR2 is LQKENI. The ends lost 4 bases at V and 7 bases at J; junction bases unmatched: 5. The CDR3: CASSRWDRVNEQFF. DNA for the CDR3: TGTGCCAGCTCACGATGGGACAGGGTAAATGAGCAGTTCTTC.

The V call is TRBV7-6, the J call TRBJ2-7; 7 bases are a match to TRBD2. V shed 5 bases, J shed 1 base, and the junction held 17 bases outside the gene matches. This CDR3 region has 18 residues. Per germline, CDR1 SGHVS and CDR2 FNYEAQ. CDR3 protein: CASSAPPSGRGLSYEQYF. CDR3 DNA: TGTGCCAGCAGCGCCCCACCCTCTGGGCGGGGGTTATCCTACGAGCAGTACTTC.